Reported below is one T cell receptor beta chain. Its target is unknown. During the collection period, no donor immune events like infections were recorded. CDR1 is LNHDA and CDR2 is SQIVND in the germline V gene (reference sequence). The CDR3 covers 16 residues. The V and J ends lost 7 bases and 4 bases respectively, with 19 bases between them. Sequenced by immunoSEQ multiplex PCR; TCRdb stores in-frame clones only, minus some. The sample carries about 130,000 clones, around nine tenths recorded once. The data originate from a study of identifying expanded T cells in peripheral blood. Study-level points and caveats: Over approximately two and four weeks, about 15 and 19 clones changed, versus approximately 1.1 between replicates. Across healthy donors, higher total template counts meant significantly greater approximately 2-week count variance.

The source material was blood. The rearrangement links TRBV19 to TRBJ1-4; D may be TRBD1 (6 bases). This TCR was sampled from a person aged 18 to 70 in good health. DNA of the CDR3: TGTGCCAGTAAATCAAGGCCCGGGACAAATAATGAAAAACTGTTTTTT. Translating it yields CASKSRPGTNNEKLFF.